This paragraph reports one T cell receptor (beta chain). This clonotype was detected only a few times. Its recognized antigen is unknown. It has no much larger one-base neighbor in the sample; base qualities were not kept. This record belongs to a study of early T cells in non-severe SARS-CoV-2 infection (dated by TCRdb to about 2021). Regarding the research as a whole: Because TCR sequencing was done on bulk RNA from unsorted whole blood, the alpha and beta chains could not be paired. The paper as a whole reports these results and caveats: VDJdb matching was skewed toward anti-spike CD8 responses, so virus-specific expansions were likely underestimated and private and CD4 specificities were missed.

The protocol used for the library was 5' RACE. The run used a NextSeq 500. To correct for sequencing error and PCR bias, the TCR library protocol tagged individual cDNA molecules with unique molecular identifiers. Both TCR alpha and beta chains were sequenced, and tight co-correlation was observed between alpha and beta sequence abundances in each sample. As for the original processing: V gene, J gene and CDR3 annotation of TCR sequences was performed with Decombinator V4. TCRs were defined as expanded if a significant change between any two time points was detected under a Poisson model with p below 0.0001. Abundances of TCRs were expressed as counts per million after normalisation to the total number of TCRs sequenced in each sample. MAIT TCRs were defined by TRAV1-2 paired with TRAJ12, TRAJ20 or TRAJ33, and iNKT TCRs by TRAV10 paired with TRAJ18. VDJdb, accessed on 1 November 2021, was searched for TCRs annotated for CMV, EBV and SARS-CoV-2, and TCRs annotated for more than one antigen were excluded. The public reads were run again by TCRdb, first through fastp at Q25 and then through MiXCR, and only productive beta chains were kept. Under each unique CDR3 protein, matching rows form one entry showing the most common genes and DNA. The authors' filters were not applied to this entry. The sample contains under 90,000 distinct CDR3 sequences, 13% of them found a single time. The ten largest make up roughly 6% of the sample.

V is pruned by 11 bases and J by 4 bases, leaving 9 bases of the junction without a gene match. CDR1 SNHLY and CDR2 FYNNEI were looked up in the germline V gene. Its CDR3 holds 14 amino acids, cysteine through phenylalanine. Left in the record is the CDR3 DNA by itself, 42 bases read in frame from the first base. This was a case-control study nested in a cohort of healthcare workers in London, UK, who had nasopharyngeal swab PCR tests and blood samples taken every week. Healthcare workers were recruited between 23 and 31 March 2020, during the week of the UK lockdown, and were followed weekly for up to about 15 weeks.

Sequences were obtained from whole blood. This receptor chain uses TRBV2 and TRBJ2-3; 10 nucleotides in the junction match TRBD1. This clonotype was sampled from an adult who was a healthcare worker with PCR-confirmed SARS-CoV-2 infection or an uninfected control (not recorded which). The DNA sequence is given as TGTGCCTTTCCCGGGGACAGGGGACCAGATACGCAGTATTTT. Translated, this is CAFPGDRGPDTQYF.